This record concerns one T cell receptor beta chain sequence. CDR1 is MDHEN, CDR2 SYDVKM, per germline. Germline trimming cut 3 bases from V and 12 bases from J; bases unmatched to any gene: 7. The CDR3 contains 15 residues. The data are from a study of shared clonotypes between healthy human individuals. Method: immunoSEQ multiplex PCR; TCRdb's copy keeps in-frame clones and lacks some. The sample has about half a million clones, 81% seen once. The clonotype was recovered from a woman between 40 and 55 years old in good health. Some clones in this sample may be carry-over from other donors' samples. The chain recombines TRBV28 with TRBJ2-1; 14 bases align to TRBD2. What was sequenced was PBMCs. CDR3 region: CASSFGTSGGRPQFF. CDR3 nucleotides: TGTGCCAGCAGTTTCGGGACTAGCGGGGGAAGGCCGCAGTTCTTC.